What follows are 4 T cell receptor beta chains derived from one specimen sequenced in a study of T cell responses to AZD1222 COVID-19 vaccine. TCRdb's copy holds only in-frame clones and misses some; the assay was immunoSEQ multiplex PCR. The repertoire has some 120,000 clones, about nine tenths of them found once; the top ten carry approximately 7.6%. The sample here was peripheral blood, taken on day 0 of AZD1222 vaccination. All receptors come from an adult in good health.

The chain is built from TRBV6-5 and TRBJ2-2, with a weak D call TRBD2 (6 bases). CDR3 length: 14 residues. V lost 1 base, J lost 6 bases, and 9 bases lay in between. Germline V gene lookup returns CDR1 MNHEY and CDR2 SVGAGI. CDR3 in amino acids: CASSYWRDAGELFF. CDR3 nucleotides: TGTGCCAGCAGTTACTGGCGGGATGCCGGGGAGCTGTTTTTT.

The J gene is TRBJ2-2, the V gene TRBV27; the match to TRBD2 covers 12 bases. The germline V gene has CDR1 MNHEY and CDR2 SMNVEV (reference sequence). V lost 6 bases and J lost 5; bases outside the gene matches: 4. The CDR3 length is 15 residues. This CDR3 is CASSLLAGGTGELFF. As DNA, the CDR3 is TGTGCCAGCAGCCTACTAGCGGGAGGTACCGGGGAGCTGTTTTTT.

This clone was detected once. The genes are TRBV5-1 and TRBJ2-1; D is undetermined. The CDR3 consists of 14 residues. The V gene lost 5 bases and the J gene lost 0 bases, with 9 bases spanning the gap. Per germline, CDR1 SGHRS and CDR2 YFSETQ. The CDR3 reads CASSASGSYNEQFF. CDR3 coding DNA: TGCGCCAGCAGTGCGTCGGGCTCCTACAATGAGCAGTTCTTC.

The V and J genes are TRBV5-1 and TRBJ2-1; D gene unclear. There are 12 residues in the CDR3. V lost 1 base and J 11 bases, leaving 10 bases between the germline ends. CDR1 is SGHRS and CDR2 is YFSETQ in the germline V gene. This chain's CDR3 is CASSLPRGKQFF. The CDR3 region has the DNA TGCGCCAGCAGCTTGCCTAGAGGTAAGCAGTTCTTC.